One and the same sample provided the 21 T cell receptor beta chains below, sequenced in a study of T cells in Graves' hyperthyroidism and ophthalmopathy. Researchers took RNA transcripts and amplified the TCR beta CDR3 regions from them. Initially, a first-round RT-PCR of the TCR CDR3 employed the HTBI primer set. TCRdb independently ran MiXCR on the multiplex PCR reads; one entry per CDR3 protein. The sample has approximately 420,000 distinct CDR3 sequences, more than 12% seen once; the top ten hold 32%. The sample taken for sequencing was blood. These receptors were taken from a woman aged 25 to 39 with Graves' hyperthyroidism.

The J gene is TRBJ2-7, the V gene TRBV27, with 7 bases that match TRBD1. The germline V gene encodes CDR1 MNHEY and CDR2 SMNVEV (reference sequence). The length of the CDR3 is 16 residues. J lost 3 bases, V lost 2 bases, and 10 bases had no gene match. The CDR3 DNA follows: TGTGCCAGCAGTTTACGAGGGGGCGAACACCTCTACGAGCAGTACTTC. Encoded protein: CASSLRGGEHLYEQYF.

This clonotype was recorded many times. The V and J genes are TRBV20-1 and TRBJ1-2; D is possibly TRBD1 (6 bases). V gave up 1 base and J gave up 2 bases, with 8 bases separating them. The CDR3 runs 13 residues. Germline CDR1 is DFQATT and CDR2 is SNEGSKA (reference sequence). This CDR3 reads CSARGTANYGYTF. The CDR3 DNA reads as TGCAGTGCTAGAGGGACAGCGAACTATGGCTACACCTTC.

At least ten counts were recorded for this clonotype. The chain joins TRBV5-1 to TRBJ2-2, with 8 nucleotides matching TRBD2. Germline values: CDR1 SGHRS, CDR2 YFSETQ. The trim removed 3 bases at V and 5 bases at J, leaving 9 bases unmatched. This CDR3 region has 16 residues. In nucleotides, the CDR3 is TGCGCCAGCAGCTGGGGACTAGTTGGAAAGACCGGGGAGCTGTTTTTT. Translating gives CASSWGLVGKTGELFF.

The chain has TRBV5-8 and TRBJ1-3, with D perhaps matching TRBD1 (6 bases). Germline V CDR1 and CDR2: SGHTS, YDEGEE. The V and J ends lost 4 bases and 0 bases respectively, with 14 bases between them. This CDR3 has 16 amino acids. CDR3 sequence: CASSPGQPGSGNTIYF. CDR3 sequence (DNA): TGTGCCAGCAGCCCGGGACAACCTGGCTCTGGAAACACCATATATTTT.

In this sample, this clonotype turned up a few times. V is TRBV18 and J is TRBJ2-7, with 8 positions matching TRBD1. Looked up from germline, CDR1 is KGHSH and CDR2 is LQKENI. This CDR3 region has 17 residues. V lost 6 bases and J lost 4; bases outside the gene matches: 17. The CDR3 sequence: CASSPGFGDRTSYEQYF. The CDR3 coding sequence is TGTGCCAGCTCCCCGGGTTTCGGGGACAGGACGTCATACGAGCAGTACTTC.

As for this clonotype: Germline and junction disagree at one end, which may indicate a read error. The chain carries TRBV30 and TRBJ2-7; D ambiguous. CDR3 size: 14 residues. Looked up from germline, CDR1 is GTSNPN and CDR2 is SVGIG (reference sequence). In nucleotides, the CDR3 is TGCGCCTGGAACGGGTTAGGGCGCAACAATGAGCAGTACTTC. Translating gives CAWNGLGRNNEQYF. Complete variable domain (other parts from reference TRBV30 and TRBJ2-7): SQTIHQWPATLVQPVGSPLSLECTVEGTSNPNLYWYRQAAGRGLQLLFYSVGIGQISSEVPQNLSASRPQDRQFILSSKKLLLSDSGFYLCAWNGLGRNNEQYFGPGTRLTVT.

Of note for this clonotype: A single base separates this from a much larger clone, so it may be a read error. The rearrangement joins TRBV7-2 to TRBJ2-1; D gene unclear. With the DNA end fitting TRBJ2-7 better, the J assignment may be wrong. This CDR3 spans 15 amino acids. Germline V gene lookup returns CDR1 SGHTA and CDR2 FQGNSA. The CDR3 nucleotides are TGTGCCAGCAGCTTAGGTCCGAGCTCCTACAATGAGCAGTACTTC. It translates to CASSLGPSSYNEQYF.

This clonotype turned up a few times. The chain employs TRBV5-1 and TRBJ2-5; no clear D. The V gene lost 6 bases and the J gene lost 2 bases, with 17 bases spanning the gap. This CDR3 is built from 15 residues. Germline V gene lookup returns CDR1 SGHRS and CDR2 YFSETQ. The CDR3 is CASKGQVLEQETQYF. Here the CDR3 DNA reads TGCGCCAGCAAGGGTCAGGTGCTTGAACAAGAGACCCAGTACTTC.

This clonotype has ten or more counts. The J gene is TRBJ2-5, the V gene TRBV12-3 or TRBV12-4; 10 nucleotides line up with TRBD2. V was pared by 5 bases and J by 5 bases, with 5 bases of the junction left unmatched. The CDR3 has 14 residues. This CDR3 is CASSPGLARETQYF. The CDR3 region has the DNA TGTGCCAGCAGTCCGGGACTAGCGAGGGAGACCCAGTACTTC.

The chain is built from TRBV30 and TRBJ1-3; TRBD1 might be the D (6 bases). The CDR3 is 16 amino acids. Trimming pared 0 bases from V and 1 base from J, leaving 13 bases between. CDR1 GTSNPN and CDR2 SVGIG come from the germline V gene (reference sequence). CDR3 protein: CAWSVPRRGSGNTIYF. In DNA, the CDR3 is TGTGCCTGGAGTGTACCTCGCAGGGGTTCTGGAAACACCATATATTTT.

This clonotype has a count of ten or more. This rearrangement joins TRBV3-1 to TRBJ2-1; D is ambiguous. V lost 0 bases to trimming and J lost 3 bases, with 18 bases between them. The CDR3 is 18 amino acids. Germline assignment: CDR1 LGHDT and CDR2 YNNKEL (reference sequence). CDR3 in DNA: TGTGCCAGCAGCCAAGATAATAAGGAGACATGGATCTACAATGAGCAGTTCTTC. The encoded protein is CASSQDNKETWIYNEQFF.

In this sample, this clonotype turned up a few times. The V call is TRBV6-2 or TRBV6-3, the J call TRBJ2-1; 11 positions agree with TRBD2. The trim removed 8 bases at V and 12 bases at J, leaving 15 bases unmatched. The CDR3 has 15 amino acids. CDR1 is MNHEY, CDR2 SVGEGT, per germline. CDR3 in amino acids: CASFNSLAGGEGQFF. In nucleotides, the CDR3 is TGTGCCAGCTTTAATAGCCTAGCGGGAGGTGAGGGGCAGTTCTTC.

This clonotype was picked up many times. This chain joins TRBV7-9 and TRBJ2-5, with 11 bases identical to TRBD1. Trimming took 5 bases from V and 5 from J; bases not matched to a gene: 10. CDR3 size: 16 residues. The V gene's germline CDR1 is SEHNR and CDR2 FQNEAQ (reference sequence). The CDR3 nucleotides are TGTGCCAGCAGCCAGGACAGGGGGCGAGGTTGGGAGACCCAGTACTTC. This sequence encodes CASSQDRGRGWETQYF.

The CDR3 spells CASSEIRGTGNEKLFF. CDR3 nucleotide sequence: TGTGCCAGCAGTGAAATAAGGGGGACAGGGAATGAAAAACTGTTTTTT. The chain combines TRBV6-1 with TRBJ1-4, with 9 bases fitting TRBD1. The CDR3 is 16 amino acids. Per germline, CDR1 MNHNS and CDR2 SASEGT. Losses at the gene ends were 2 bases for V and 5 bases for J; bases not matched to a gene: 6.

This clonotype was observed at least ten times. The chain joins TRBV19 to TRBJ2-7; 12 nucleotides line up with TRBD1. Unmatched junction bases numbered 8, after V lost 5 bases and J lost 3 bases. This CDR3 spans 16 amino acids. The germline V gene has CDR1 LNHDA and CDR2 SQIVND (reference sequence). CDR3 amino acids: CASSDPGQGADYEQYF. The CDR3 DNA reads TGTGCCAGTAGTGATCCGGGACAGGGGGCAGACTACGAGCAGTACTTC.

Regarding this clonotype: One junction end does not reproduce the germline sequence, and a read error may be involved. CDR3: CAGSGRMAWPQHF. The CDR3 DNA sequence: TGTGCCGGCAGTGGACGGATGGCTTGGCCCCAGCATTTT. The chain employs TRBV6-2 or TRBV6-3 and TRBJ1-5, with D hard to call. This CDR3 comprises 13 residues. Germline CDR1 is MNHEY and CDR2 is SVGEGT.

The gene calls are TRBV20-1 and TRBJ2-7; 7 nucleotides agree with TRBD2. With V trimmed by 6 bases and J by 6 bases, 5 bases remained unmatched. From germline, CDR1 is DFQATT and CDR2 SNEGSKA (reference sequence). The CDR3 totals 11 residues. Written as DNA, the CDR3 is TGCAGTGCAAGGACTAGAGGCGAGCAGTACTTC. Amino acid sequence: CSARTRGEQYF.

This clonotype was recorded a few times. The rearrangement links TRBV9 to TRBJ2-1; TRBD2 matches at 15 bases. The CDR3 totals 17 residues. V lost 1 base and J lost 7; bases outside the gene matches: 6. Germline V gene data show CDR1 as SGDLS and CDR2 as YYNGEE. The CDR3 DNA sequence: TGTGCCAGCAGCGTATTAGGACTAGCGGGAGGGGGAAATGAGCAGTTCTTC. Translating gives CASSVLGLAGGGNEQFF.

This sequence joins TRBV3-1 and TRBJ1-1; D may be TRBD1 (6 bases). V was trimmed by 1 base and J by 6 bases, leaving 12 bases between them. CDR1 is LGHDT and CDR2 is YNNKEL in the germline V gene (reference sequence). This CDR3 has 14 residues. CDR3 DNA sequence: TGTGCCAGCAGCCAAGTAGGGGGGCCGCCTGAAGCTTTCTTT. Protein: CASSQVGGPPEAFF.

Many counts were recorded for this clonotype. The chain joins TRBV2 to TRBJ2-2, with 7 bases identical to TRBD2. This CDR3 is 15 amino acids long. Germline V gene data show CDR1 as SNHLY and CDR2 as FYNNEI. Losses at the gene ends were 4 bases for V and 1 base for J; bases not matched to a gene: 3. CDR3 sequence: CASSGGGRNTGELFF. In DNA, the CDR3 is TGTGCCAGCAGTGGTGGCGGGAGGAACACCGGGGAGCTGTTTTTT.

The CDR3 sequence is CASWGDYEQYF. The CDR3 nucleotides read TGTGCCAGCTGGGGGGACTACGAGCAGTACTTC. The chain joins TRBV28 to TRBJ2-7; possible D gene TRBD2, 6 bases. The germline CDR1 and CDR2 sequences are MDHEN and SYDVKM. V was trimmed by 8 bases and J by 3 bases, leaving 8 bases between them. The CDR3 is 11 residues long.